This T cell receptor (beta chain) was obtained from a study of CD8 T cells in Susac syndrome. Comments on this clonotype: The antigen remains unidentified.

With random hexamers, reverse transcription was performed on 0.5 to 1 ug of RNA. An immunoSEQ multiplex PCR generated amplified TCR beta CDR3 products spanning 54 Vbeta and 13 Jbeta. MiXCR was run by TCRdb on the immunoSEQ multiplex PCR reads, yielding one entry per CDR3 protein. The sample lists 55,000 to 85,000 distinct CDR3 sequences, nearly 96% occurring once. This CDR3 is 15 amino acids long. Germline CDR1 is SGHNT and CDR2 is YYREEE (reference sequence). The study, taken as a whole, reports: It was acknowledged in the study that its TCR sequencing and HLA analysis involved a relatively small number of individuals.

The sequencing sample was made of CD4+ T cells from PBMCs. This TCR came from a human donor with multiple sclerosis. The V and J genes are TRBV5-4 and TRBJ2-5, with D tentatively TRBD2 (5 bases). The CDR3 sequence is CASEERSTGRETQYF. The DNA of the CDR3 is TGTGCAAGTGAGGAGCGGAGCACGGGTCGGGAGACCCAGTACTTC. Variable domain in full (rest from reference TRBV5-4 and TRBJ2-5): ETGVTQSPTHLIKTRGQQVTLRCSSQSGHNTVSWYQQALGQGPQFIFQYYREEENGRGNFPPRFSGLQFPNYSSELNVNALELDDSALYLCASEERSTGRETQYFGPGTRLLVL.